The rows below give T cell receptor beta chains drawn from one sample of a study of cytomegalovirus exposure and HLA in healthy donors. Measured with immunoSEQ multiplex PCR; TCRdb has only the in-frame clones, and not every one. This table has under 300,000 clones, approximately 81% appearing once. The sample was PBMCs. These TCRs come from a woman aged 55-69 years in good health and CMV-seropositive. The CDR3 runs from the conserved cysteine through the conserved F or W. Fields, in order: J gene, V gene, CDR3 protein.

>TRBJ1-1|TRBV6-1
CASSSFEGAPGFF
>NA|TRBV5-1
CASSAAGGTYEQYF
>TRBJ2-1|TRBV21-1
CASSKAPSGRNYNEQFF
>TRBJ2-4|TRBV4-1
CASSQGQGRNIQYF
>TRBJ1-2|TRBV28
CASSFDYGYTF
>TRBJ1-4|TRBV5-6
CASSSPLTSNEKLFF
>TRBJ2-5|TRBV2
CASSEGSGAGETQYF
>TRBJ2-7|TRBV11-2
CASSPTSVSYEQYF
>TRBJ2-1|TRBV18
CASSPPGTAYNEQFF
>TRBJ2-3|TRBV5-1
CASSLPETSGSTDTQYF
>TRBJ2-5|TRBV7-9
CSSSRPGGGLETQYF
>TRBJ1-2|TRBV19
CASSIAGGYGYTF
>TRBJ2-1|TRBV29-1
CSVETLGSSYNEQFF
>TRBJ1-1|TRBV5-1
CASSFQGMNTEAFF
>TRBJ1-5|TRBV7-9
CSSSRETGNQPQHF
>TRBJ1-2|TRBV28
CASRGTAYGYTF
>TRBJ1-3|TRBV6-5
CASRETGAGNTIYF
>TRBJ2-7|TRBV4-1
CASSQEQGGEQYF
>TRBJ1-1|TRBV7-3
CASSQTSVTEAFF
>TRBJ1-5|TRBV19
CASMRANNQPQHF
>TRBJ2-3|TRBV19
CASSYRGSTDTQYF
>TRBJ2-1|TRBV11-2
CASSSFRGGYNEQFF
>TRBJ2-5|TRBV18
CASSPQSQETQYF
>TRBJ2-3|TRBV6-6
CASSYISGTDTQYF
>TRBJ2-3|TRBV29-1
CSVVARQATDTQYF
>TRBJ1-1|TRBV7-9
CSSSQISTEAFF
>TRBJ2-3|TRBV18
CASSPREVVLQYF
>TRBJ1-2|TRBV19
CASSIQRQVYGYTF
>TRBJ1-4|TRBV5-4
CASSSRPLEKLFF
>TRBJ1-2|TRBV15
CATSRGQGDGYTF
>TRBJ2-1|TRBV6-1
CASSPNRASLQFF
>TRBJ1-5|TRBV6-6
CASSPRLNQPQHF
>TRBJ2-3|TRBV6-1
CASSDLAEDMQYF
>TRBJ2-6|TRBV28
CATETGPPGANVLTF
>TRBJ1-2|TRBV27
CASSLSRGAGDYGYTF
>TRBJ2-1|TRBV18
CASSPGTGGNEQFF
>TRBJ2-7|TRBV9
CASSVGSGPYEQYF
>TRBJ2-5|TRBV7-9
CASSLQVQETQYF
>TRBJ2-5|TRBV5-4
CASSPRTGAETQYF
>TRBJ1-1|TRBV18
CASSPGQMNTEAFF
>TRBJ2-1|TRBV7-3
CASSPGPQSNEQFF
>TRBJ2-3|TRBV6-5
CASSFTSGSSLTQYF
>TRBJ1-1|TRBV20-1
CSARPQGEAFF
>TRBJ1-1|TRBV5-1
CASSLNRQGTNTEAFF
>TRBJ2-3|TRBV4-1
CASRPRVGGTDTQYF
>TRBJ2-7|TRBV7-9
CASSLGGLAGYEQYF
>TRBJ1-6|TRBV30
CAWSGQGDSPLHF
>TRBJ2-3|TRBV28
CASSRAGTSGLRGTQYF
>TRBJ2-7|TRBV7-9
CASSLGLAEYEQYF
>TRBJ2-2|TRBV9
CASSSGTSGSTGELFF
>TRBJ2-1|TRBV5-1
CASSFTGGAGDRNEQFF
>TRBJ2-1|TRBV7-9
CASSRGLAGANSYNEQFF
>TRBJ2-5|TRBV5-1
CASSLAGQSPQETQYF
>TRBJ2-5|TRBV7-6
CASSRLGLAGETQYF
>TRBJ2-1|TRBV7-9
CASSLGPQGTNEQFF
>TRBJ2-3|TRBV5-6
CASSLAPGITDTQYF
>TRBJ2-5|TRBV5-1
CASSPLQGNQETQYF
>TRBJ2-5|TRBV7-9
CASRGKYTVREYF